The 5 T cell receptor beta chains below all came from one sample that was sequenced in a study of blood T cell repertoires in COVID-19. Generated by immunoSEQ multiplex PCR, the TCRdb table keeps only in-frame clones and is missing some. The data contain under 450,000 clones, 81% of them singletons. Material: peripheral blood. Source of these receptors: a human donor with acute or convalescent COVID-19. The donor label of this sample is uncertain.

V gene TRBV7-9 combines with J gene TRBJ2-3, with D perhaps TRBD2 (6 bases). Looked up from germline, CDR1 is SEHNR and CDR2 is FQNEAQ (reference sequence). The CDR3 has 14 amino acids. V was pared by 7 bases and J by 0 bases, with 11 bases between. The CDR3 sequence is CASKMGGSTDTQYF. CDR3 bases: TGTGCCAGCAAGATGGGGGGTAGCACAGATACGCAGTATTTT.

The chain joins TRBV28 to TRBJ2-6, with TRBD1 identical over 7 bases. The V gene's germline CDR1 is MDHEN and CDR2 SYDVKM. CDR3 size: 17 residues. V gave up 6 bases and J gave up 3 bases; unmatched junction bases: 11. The CDR3 region is CASRSPQGGGGANVLTF. As DNA, the CDR3 is TGTGCCAGCAGGTCCCCCCAAGGGGGCGGTGGGGCCAACGTCCTGACTTTC.

This chain links TRBV6-5 with TRBJ1-1; D is uncertain. Trimming removed 3 bases at V and 6 bases at J, with 5 bases between. Germline assignment: CDR1 MNHEY and CDR2 SVGAGI. The CDR3 loop spans 11 amino acids. CDR3 region: CASSYMSEAFF. In DNA, the CDR3 is TGTGCCAGCAGTTATATGTCTGAAGCTTTCTTT.

V gene TRBV5-6 combines with J gene TRBJ2-3, with D perhaps TRBD1 (7 bases). Trimming pared 3 bases from V and 4 bases from J, leaving 12 bases between. Germline V gives CDR1 SGHDT, CDR2 YYEEEE. The CDR3 sequence is 14 residues long. CDR3 DNA sequence: TGTGCCAGCAGCTCAGGGGGAGGTGCAGATACGCAGTATTTT. It translates to CASSSGGGADTQYF.

This clone was seen only a few times. The chain carries TRBV18 and TRBJ1-1, with a possible D match to TRBD1 (5 bases). Germline assignment: CDR1 KGHSH and CDR2 LQKENI. The CDR3 contains 13 residues. The ends were cut back, 6 bases at V and 1 base at J, with 9 bases in the middle. The CDR3 sequence is CASSVTENTEAFF. The CDR3 DNA sequence: TGTGCCAGCTCTGTGACAGAGAACACTGAAGCTTTCTTT.